What follows describes a single TCR beta chain. What it recognizes is unknown. The data stem from a study of response to subunit inactivated influenza vaccine. Findings and limits, study-wide: Only a handful of new T cells, the authors suggested, are recruited with each seasonal influenza vaccination.

TCRdb reprocessed the RT-PCR reads with MiXCR, giving one entry per CDR3 protein. In the table there are 300,000 to 350,000 distinct CDR3 sequences, 20% to 25% of which are singletons. Trimming removed 4 bases from V and 3 bases from J, with 15 bases in between. CDR1 is SGHTA and CDR2 is FQGNSA in the germline V gene. The length of the CDR3 is 15 residues. The V and J genes are TRBV7-2 and TRBJ1-1; D ambiguous. This clonotype originated in a man aged 50-75 years who received an inactivated influenza vaccine. The sequences come from PBMCs from blood, collected less than 22 months after vaccination. CDR3 residues: CASSSSWEGHTEAFF. The CDR3 DNA is TGTGCCAGCAGCTCCTCCTGGGAGGGTCACACTGAAGCTTTCTTT.